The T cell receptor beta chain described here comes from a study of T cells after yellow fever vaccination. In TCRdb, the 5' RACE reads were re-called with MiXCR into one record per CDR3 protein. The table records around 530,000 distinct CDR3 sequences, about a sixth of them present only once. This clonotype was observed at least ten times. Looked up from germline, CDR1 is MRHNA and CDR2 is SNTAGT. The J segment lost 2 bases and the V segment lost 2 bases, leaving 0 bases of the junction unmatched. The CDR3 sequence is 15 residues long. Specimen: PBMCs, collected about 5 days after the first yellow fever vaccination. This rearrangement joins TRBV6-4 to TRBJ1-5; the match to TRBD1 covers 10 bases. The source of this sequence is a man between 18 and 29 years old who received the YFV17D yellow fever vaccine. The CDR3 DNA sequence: TGTGCCAGCAGTGACGGGACAGGGGGCAATCAGCCCCAGCATTTT. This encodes CASSDGTGGNQPQHF.